The present entry profiles one T cell receptor beta chain with its context. Template material for amplifying TCR beta CDR3 regions consisted of RNA transcripts. RT-PCR in the first round (using the HTBI primer set) targeted the TCR CDR3. TCRdb reanalysed the multiplex PCR reads using MiXCR and keeps one entry per CDR3 protein. Altogether some 530,000 distinct CDR3 sequences are present, approximately 23% being singletons, with the ten largest covering 45% to 55%. The germline gives CDR1 SGHDT, CDR2 YYEEEE. The CDR3 is 15 amino acids. The V end lost 0 bases, the J end lost 6 bases, and 15 bases lay between the germline ends. This record comes from a study of T cells in Graves' hyperthyroidism and ophthalmopathy. Any patient presenting with uncontrolled infection, other autoimmune disease, pregnancy or lactation was left out.

The receptor's source is a woman aged 70-85 years with Graves' ophthalmopathy. Sample: blood. This chain links TRBV5-6 with TRBJ1-2; D ambiguous. In nucleotides, the CDR3 is TGTGCCAGCAGCTTGGCCCCCTCCCTCGGGCATGGCTACACCTTC. Its translation: CASSLAPSLGHGYTF.